This T cell receptor beta chain comes out of a study of T cell responses to AZD1222 COVID-19 vaccine. In the case of this clone: The antigen is not known.

Study observations and caveats: Repertoire sampling occurred only after the peak T cell response. Mostly white British, mostly female donors; authors suggested clonal diversity may be underestimated.

Using immunoSEQ multiplex PCR, the repertoire was profiled, and TCRdb retains in-frame clones only, with some absent. The data show over 110,000 clones, 85% to 90% seen once. Germline CDR1 and CDR2: SGHAT and FQNNGV. Trimming left V 2 bases short and J 7 bases short, with 11 bases between. This CDR3 spans 13 amino acids. The rearrangement joins TRBV11-2 to TRBJ1-1, with D unclear. Sequencing was performed on peripheral blood, taken on day 0 of AZD1222 vaccination. The receptor comes from an adult in good health. CDR3 nucleotide sequence: TGTGCCAGCAGCTTAATACAGAGCAATGAAGCTTTCTTT. Translated: CASSLIQSNEAFF.